This T cell receptor (beta chain) was captured by sequencing in a study of CD8+CD57+ T cells in acquired aplastic anemia (dated by TCRdb to the late 2010s). A note on the overall study: DNA extracted from sorted CD4+ and CD8+ cells had a mean of around 3.3 ug, with a range of roughly 0.18 to 27.4 ug. A CD8+CD57+ expansion meant a frequency higher than the mean frequency seen in healthy subjects. General conclusions and limits of the study: Roughly 30 CD8+ CDR3 sequences were found to be shared between patients and controls, but these sequences appeared to be highly expressed in patients and within the immunodominant clones of the patients. Between patients and healthy controls, no significant difference in CD8+ Simpson's diversity was found (P=0.060).

This clonotype was counted at least ten times. Its cognate antigen has yet to be identified. Base quality data are lacking; no much larger clone is found one base away. V and J are trimmed by 3 bases and 4 bases, and the gene matches miss 2 bases of the junction. CDR1 and CDR2, per the germline V gene (reference sequence), are LGHDT and YNNKEL. Including the terminal cysteine and phenylalanine, the CDR3 comprises 15 residues. The sequence is cut down to CDR3 DNA, 45 bases in frame from base 1. Genomic DNA served as template for TCR beta VDJ combination and CDR3 sequence profiling. An Illumina HiSeq 2000 was used for TCR repertoire sequencing. In the original analysis: Repertoire assessment relied on Simpson's diversity index, CDR3 size and DJ length profiles, and TRBV/TRBJ rearrangement plots. The immunodominant clone was defined as the most abundant DNA sequence in deep sequencing data. CDR3 amino acid sequences were screened for sharing across subjects and were compared with published repertoires and the VDJdb database. TCRdb redid the processing of the public reads, applying fastp at Q25 and MiXCR, and retained in-frame beta chains. Each entry is one CDR3 protein sequence, shown with its most common DNA and genes. These V and J calls rely on TCRdb rather than the paper's analysis. The sample profile shows approximately 180,000 distinct CDR3 sequences; 50% to 65% of them were found once. Roughly 46% of the sample lies in the top ten.

Flow cytometry had shown CD8+CD57+ cell expansion in the patients selected for sequencing. All patients had severe acquired aplastic anemia diagnosed by International Study of Aplastic Anemia and Agranulocytosis and Camitta criteria. At the time blood was sampled, none of the patients had received any therapy. The study deep-sequenced TCR repertoires of sorted CD4+ and CD8+ blood T cells from severe aplastic anemia patients and healthy subjects. In the USA, patient enrollment took place under clinicaltrials.gov protocols 00001620, 01623167, 00001397, 00071045, 00081523 and 00961064. Ficoll-Paque density gradient centrifugation was used to isolate peripheral blood mononuclear cells. Before DNA was extracted, CD4+ and CD8+ T cells were sorted using either FACS or magnetic beads.

The sample taken for sequencing was sorted CD4+, CD8+, or CD8+CD57+ T cells (not recorded which) from PBMCs. The source of this sequence is a human donor with aplastic anemia. The V and J genes are TRBV3-1 and TRBJ2-7, with TRBD2 matching 14 junction bases. The CDR3 sequence is CASSQGTSGGYEQYF. The sequenced DNA: TGTGCCAGCAGCCAGGGGACTAGCGGGGGTTACGAGCAGTACTTC.